A single sample gave rise to the 26 T cell receptor beta chains below, sequenced in a study of T cell repertoires in cytomegalovirus infection. What these receptors recognize is not known. TCRdb reanalysed the reads using MiXCR and keeps one entry per CDR3 protein. The table records about 83,000 distinct CDR3 sequences, around 25% of them present only once. Sequenced material: CD8+ T cells from cultured PBMCs, taken from culture after CMV antigen stimulation. All receptors derive from a human donor in good health (CMV status not recorded). Some clones in this sample may be carry-over from other donors' samples.

This clonotype has just a few counts. J is TRBJ2-5 and V is TRBV2; no clear D. This CDR3 region has 14 residues. V lost 3 bases to trimming and J lost 1 base, with 9 bases between them. Germline V CDR1 and CDR2: SNHLY, FYNNEI. The chain's CDR3 is CASSDTEIQETQYF. The CDR3 DNA is TGTGCCAGCAGTGATACAGAGATCCAAGAGACCCAGTACTTC.

V gene TRBV20-1 combines with J gene TRBJ1-4, with D possibly matching TRBD1 (6 bases). V lost 7 bases, J lost 3 bases, and 18 bases lay in between. Germline V gene data show CDR1 as DFQATT and CDR2 as SNEGSKA (reference sequence). This CDR3 is 15 amino acids long. CDR3 sequence (DNA): TGCAGTGTTGGCTTCGGCAGGGGAGCTAATGAAAAACTGTTTTTT. Amino acid sequence: CSVGFGRGANEKLFF.

This clonotype was counted ten times or more. The chain has TRBV7-8 and TRBJ2-2, with 7 bases aligning to TRBD2. CDR1 SGHVS and CDR2 FQNEAQ come from the germline V gene. There are 16 residues in the CDR3. J was trimmed by 4 bases and V by 1 base; bases with no gene match: 6. The chain's CDR3 is CASSLDGRVRTGELFF. Written as DNA, the CDR3 is TGTGCCAGCAGCTTAGATGGGAGGGTCCGCACCGGGGAGCTGTTTTTT.

This clonotype was counted at least ten times. The CDR3 region has the DNA TGTGCCAGCCTCCCGGGACAGGGCTATGAAAAACTGTTTTTT. It specifies CASLPGQGYEKLFF. The chain uses TRBV28 and TRBJ1-4; 9 nucleotides match TRBD1. Germline V gene sequence: CDR1 MDHEN, CDR2 SYDVKM. This CDR3 spans 14 amino acids. Germline trimming cut 8 bases from V and 6 bases from J; bases unmatched to any gene: 7.

The CDR3 region is CASSDLPGSTEAFF. The DNA for the CDR3 is TGTGCCAGCAGTGACCTACCGGGATCCACTGAAGCTTTCTTT. The rearrangement uses TRBV6-1 and TRBJ1-1; D is unclear. Germline loops: CDR1 MNHNS, CDR2 SASEGT. The V and J ends lost 3 bases and 4 bases respectively, with 12 bases between them. The CDR3 is made up of 14 amino acids.

This clonotype occurred many times. The chain carries TRBV7-2 and TRBJ1-2, with D possibly TRBD1 on 5 matching bases. CDR1 SGHTA and CDR2 FQGNSA come from the germline V gene. The CDR3 totals 16 residues. Between the trimmed V and J ends, which lost 2 bases and 5 bases, there was a span of 18 bases. The chain's CDR3 is CASSLSRQGIKYGYTF. The CDR3 DNA sequence: TGTGCCAGCAGCTTATCCCGCCAGGGAATCAAGTATGGCTACACCTTC.

This clonotype was observed a handful of times. The chain carries TRBV27 and TRBJ1-2, with 7 positions matching TRBD1. J gave up 4 bases and V 5 bases, and 4 bases lay outside the gene matches. Germline CDR1 MNHEY, CDR2 SMNVEV (reference sequence). This CDR3 is built from 13 residues. The CDR3 spells CASSQTGPYGYTF. The CDR3 DNA reads as TGTGCCAGCAGTCAGACAGGGCCCTATGGCTACACCTTC.

The V gene is TRBV6-6, the J gene TRBJ1-4; 8 bases are shared with TRBD1. Looked up from germline, CDR1 is MNHNY and CDR2 is SVGAGI (reference sequence). The V segment lost 6 bases and the J segment 5 bases; nucleotides outside the gene matches: 11. The CDR3 is 16 amino acids. The CDR3 loop reads CASSVPGQVGNEKLFF. The CDR3 nucleotides read TGTGCCAGCAGCGTCCCGGGACAGGTCGGGAATGAAAAACTGTTTTTT.

The chain uses TRBV30 and TRBJ2-1; D not certain. The CDR3 consists of 12 residues. Trimming stripped 4 bases from V and 3 bases from J, with 7 bases between. The germline V gene has CDR1 GTSNPN and CDR2 SVGIG (reference sequence). CDR3 residues: CAWMGFYNEQFF. The CDR3 DNA reads as TGTGCCTGGATGGGATTCTACAATGAGCAGTTCTTC.

This clonotype was counted once. This CDR3 fails to terminate in the conserved phenylalanine or tryptophan, so it likely reflects a read error. The chain carries TRBV11-1 and TRBJ2-1; D is tentatively TRBD1 or TRBD2 (6 bases each). Deletions cut 6 bases from V and 3 bases from J, with 12 bases between. The CDR3 contains 14 residues. Germline assignment: CDR1 SGHAT and CDR2 FQDESV (reference sequence). CDR3 region: CASSPGGLYNEQFS. CDR3 nucleotides: TGTGCCAGCAGTCCTGGGGGGCTCTACAATGAGCAGTTCTCC.

This clonotype was counted ten times or more. The V gene is TRBV7-9, the J gene TRBJ2-7; TRBD1 matches 7 bases. The CDR3 has 14 residues. CDR1 SEHNR and CDR2 FQNEAQ come from the germline V gene (reference sequence). V shed 5 bases, J shed 3 bases, and the junction held 7 bases outside the gene matches. The CDR3 region has the DNA TGTGCCAGCAGCCCTTCGGGACAGAACTACGAGCAGTACTTC. Amino acid sequence: CASSPSGQNYEQYF.

The rearrangement links TRBV15 to TRBJ2-7; TRBD2 matches 7 bases. V lost 5 bases to trimming and J lost 3 bases; unmatched junction nucleotides: 16. CDR3 length: 17 amino acids. The germline V gene encodes CDR1 LNHNV and CDR2 YYDKDF (reference sequence). The CDR3 here is CATSPIATTGGDYEQYF. The CDR3 region has the DNA TGTGCCACCAGCCCCATTGCGACCACGGGGGGTGACTACGAGCAGTACTTC.

This sequence joins TRBV4-3 and TRBJ2-4; D is perhaps TRBD2 (5 bases). Per the germline V gene, CDR1 is LGHNA and CDR2 is YSLEER. Trimming cost V 0 bases and J 1 base, with 10 bases left between them. The length of the CDR3 is 16 residues. CDR3: CASSQDGIGAKNIQYF. For the CDR3, the DNA is TGCGCCAGCAGCCAAGACGGGATCGGGGCCAAAAACATTCAGTACTTC.

Many counts were recorded for this clonotype. The rearrangement joins TRBV6-1 to TRBJ2-6, with D perhaps TRBD1 or TRBD2 (5 bases each). The CDR3 totals 17 residues. V dropped 6 bases and J dropped 4 bases, with 19 bases sitting between them. Germline V gene data show CDR1 as MNHNS and CDR2 as SASEGT. The CDR3 nucleotides read TGTGCCAGCAGCTCCGGACTCCTTGGGACGGGGGCCAACGTCCTGACTTTC. Translating it yields CASSSGLLGTGANVLTF.

V usage is TRBV5-4 and J usage is TRBJ1-1; 7 bases match TRBD1. Germline V gene sequence: CDR1 SGHNT, CDR2 YYREEE (reference sequence). The CDR3 sequence is 13 residues long. With V trimmed by 4 bases and J by 5 bases, 5 bases remained unmatched. The CDR3 region is CASSPTQGTEAFF. CDR3 DNA: TGTGCCAGCAGCCCCACACAGGGGACTGAAGCTTTCTTT.

This clonotype was seen a handful of times. V is TRBV7-9 and J is TRBJ2-3, with a possible D match to TRBD1 (5 bases). V lost 0 bases and J lost 3, with 16 bases in between. In germline, CDR1 is SEHNR, CDR2 FQNEAQ (reference sequence). This CDR3 is 17 amino acids long. The CDR3 coding sequence is TGTGCCAGCAGCTTAGCTGGCAGGGAAGGGATAACAGATACGCAGTATTTT. This codes for CASSLAGREGITDTQYF.

This clonotype appeared many times. The rearrangement links TRBV7-8 to TRBJ1-1, with D unresolved. The CDR3 runs 14 residues. Trimming pared 4 bases from V and 1 base from J, leaving 10 bases between. From germline, CDR1 is SGHVS and CDR2 FQNEAQ. CDR3: CASSSGPANTEAFF. The CDR3 DNA reads as TGTGCCAGCAGCTCCGGGCCAGCGAACACTGAAGCTTTCTTT.

This clonotype was recorded at least ten times. The chain carries TRBV7-2 and TRBJ2-3; TRBD1 aligns across 7 bases. Germline loops: CDR1 SGHTA, CDR2 FQGNSA. This CDR3 region has 16 residues. After removal of 6 bases from V and 4 bases from J, the junction contained 13 bases not matched to a gene. In nucleotides, the CDR3 is TGTGCCAGCAGTCGTGGAGACAGGGTGGATCCAGATACGCAGTATTTT. Translated: CASSRGDRVDPDTQYF.

This chain joins TRBV28 and TRBJ1-2; 10 bases agree with TRBD1. The CDR3 sequence is 14 residues long. Per the germline V gene, CDR1 is MDHEN and CDR2 is SYDVKM. The V segment lost 6 bases and the J segment 7 bases; nucleotides outside the gene matches: 8. The CDR3 region has the DNA TGTGCCAGCAGAATCCCGGGGACAGGGGTTGGCTACACCTTC. Translation gives CASRIPGTGVGYTF.

V gene TRBV6-2 or TRBV6-3 combines with J gene TRBJ2-7, with D possibly TRBD1 on 5 matching bases. Trimming took off 5 bases at V and 4 bases at J, with 18 bases between the two ends. The CDR3 sequence is 15 residues long. Germline V CDR1 and CDR2: MNHEY, SVGEGT. CDR3 DNA sequence: TGTGCCAGCAGTAAACTGGACACACTACCATACGAGCAGTACTTC. Protein sequence: CASSKLDTLPYEQYF.

The chain links TRBV6-2 or TRBV6-3 to TRBJ1-1; TRBD1 is a possible D gene (5 bases). This CDR3 comprises 15 residues. CDR1 and CDR2 from the germline V gene are MNHEY and SVGEGT. V dropped 8 bases and J dropped 1 base, with 17 bases sitting between them. CDR3 region: CASSNPPGRNTEAFF. The CDR3 coding sequence is TGTGCCAGCTCGAACCCCCCAGGGCGGAACACTGAAGCTTTCTTT.

This clonotype was counted a few times. The genes are TRBV6-1 and TRBJ2-7; no clear D gene. CDR3 length: 14 amino acids. Germline assignment: CDR1 MNHNS and CDR2 SASEGT. The ends were cut back, 6 bases at V and 4 bases at J, with 16 bases in the middle. The CDR3 nucleotides are TGTGCCAGCAGGGTCCCCGGCAGTGGATACGAGCAGTACTTC. Amino acids: CASRVPGSGYEQYF.

This clonotype was found many times. The rearrangement links TRBV12-3 or TRBV12-4 to TRBJ2-2, with 10 bases lining up with TRBD1. The J segment lost 3 bases and the V segment lost 5 bases, leaving 9 bases of the junction unmatched. CDR3 size: 17 residues. The CDR3 sequence: CASSGSGTGAYTGELFF. The CDR3 DNA is TGTGCCAGCAGTGGCAGCGGGACAGGGGCCTACACCGGGGAGCTGTTTTTT.

The chain has TRBV28 and TRBJ2-1; 15 bases align to TRBD2. Per germline, CDR1 MDHEN and CDR2 SYDVKM. Trimming cost V 3 bases and J 1 base; bases outside gene matches: 19. The CDR3 is made up of 23 amino acids. CDR3 sequence reads: CASSLPLKSGTSGGQPSYNEQFF. CDR3 DNA sequence: TGTGCCAGCAGTTTGCCCCTAAAGTCCGGGACTAGCGGGGGGCAACCTTCCTACAATGAGCAGTTCTTC.

There are many counts of this clonotype. The CDR3: CASSEGQVRRNIQYF. Written as DNA, the CDR3 is TGTGCCAGCAGTGAAGGTCAGGTCCGGCGTAACATTCAGTACTTC. This chain joins TRBV6-1 and TRBJ2-4; D is undetermined. CDR1 and CDR2 from the germline V gene are MNHNS and SASEGT. The CDR3 has 15 amino acids. V lost 1 base and J lost 7, with 14 bases in between.

The J gene is TRBJ1-2, the V gene TRBV10-2; D gene unclear. CDR3 length: 14 amino acids. Trimming stripped 2 bases from V and 6 bases from J, with 13 bases between. CDR1 and CDR2 from the germline V gene are WSHSY and SAAADI. The CDR3 nucleotides read TGCGCCAGCAGTGAGAGAGCAGGCTTTCATGGCTACACCTTC. It specifies CASSERAGFHGYTF.